This TCR beta chain was found in a study of cytomegalovirus exposure and HLA in healthy donors. Looking at the study overall: A prior analysis found roughly 110 million unique TCR beta sequences from approximately 200 million T cells.

The PCR employed 60 Vbeta primers together with 13 Jbeta primers. This table comes from immunoSEQ multiplex PCR, and its TCRdb copy is limited to in-frame clones, with some not included. This table has 150,000 or so clones, 70% to 80% appearing once. This clone was seen more than once but under ten times. This sequence was found in a man aged 40-49 years in good health and CMV-seropositive. The sequenced sample consisted of PBMCs.

CDR3 sequence: CASGSADTQYF. In nucleotides, the CDR3 is TGTGCTAGTGGGTCGGCAGATACGCAGTATTTT. The chain employs TRBV12-5 and TRBJ2-3; D remains unclear. Trimming took 6 bases from V and 4 from J, leaving 5 bases between them. The V gene's germline CDR1 is LGHNT and CDR2 FRNRAP. The CDR3 runs to 11 residues. The full variable domain, rest sourced from reference TRBV12-5 and TRBJ2-3, is DARVTQTPRHKVTEMGQEVTMRCQPILGHNTVFWYRQTMMQGLELLAYFRNRAPLDDSGMPKDRFSAEMPDATLATLKIQPSEPRDSAVYFCASGSADTQYFGPGTRLTVL.